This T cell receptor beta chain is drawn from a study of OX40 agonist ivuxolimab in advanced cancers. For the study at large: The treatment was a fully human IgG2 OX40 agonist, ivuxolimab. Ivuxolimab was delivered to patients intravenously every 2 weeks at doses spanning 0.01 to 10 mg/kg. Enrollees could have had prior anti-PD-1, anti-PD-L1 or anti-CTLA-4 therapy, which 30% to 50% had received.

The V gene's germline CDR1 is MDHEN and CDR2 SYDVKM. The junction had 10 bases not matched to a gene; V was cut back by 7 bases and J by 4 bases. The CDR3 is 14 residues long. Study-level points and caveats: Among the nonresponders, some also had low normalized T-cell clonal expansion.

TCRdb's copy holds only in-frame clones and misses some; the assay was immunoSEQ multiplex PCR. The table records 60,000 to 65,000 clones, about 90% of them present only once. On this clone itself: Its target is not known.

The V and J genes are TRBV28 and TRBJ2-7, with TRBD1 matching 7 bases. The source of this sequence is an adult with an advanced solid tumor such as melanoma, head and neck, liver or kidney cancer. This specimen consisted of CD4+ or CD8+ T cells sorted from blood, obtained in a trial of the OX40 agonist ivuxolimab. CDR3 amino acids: CASTLPGRGYEQYF. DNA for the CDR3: TGTGCCAGCACCCTCCCGGGCAGGGGGTACGAGCAGTACTTC.